The entry that follows covers one T cell receptor beta chain sequence. In the original analysis: Reference gene primer amplification gave estimated nucleated cell counts. The protocol was immunoSEQ multiplex PCR, while the TCRdb copy is restricted to in-frame clones and leaves out a portion. V, J and clone size reflect that table, while D and trimming were determined from the DNA. The top ten hold 1% to 1.5% of the sample, which has 55,000 to 80,000 clones, 88% seen once. This sample was taken from a study of blood T cell repertoires in COVID-19. Overall study: Acute and convalescent COVID-19 samples came from the United States, Italy and Spain. T cells, B-cell-depleted T cells, or PBMCs provided the cDNA or gDNA that served as material.

The CDR3 covers 14 residues. Germline assignment: CDR1 SGDLS and CDR2 YYNGEE. Trimming cost V 4 bases and J 8 bases, with 13 bases left between them. The rearrangement joins TRBV9 to TRBJ1-6; D unclear. The receptor was derived from a woman in her fifties or sixties with acute or convalescent COVID-19. Sequences were obtained from peripheral blood. CDR3 nucleotides: TGTGCCAGCAGCCCTGGAGGCGGGGATTCACCCCTCCACTTT. Its translation is CASSPGGGDSPLHF.